This TCR beta chain was recovered during a study of cytomegalovirus exposure and HLA in healthy donors. General study findings and limits: From TCR beta sequences, most subjects' HLA-A and HLA-B alleles were reportedly predicted accurately. The authors listed 150 or so TCR beta chains as cytomegalovirus-associated. What a later analysis reportedly showed was that an Asian-associated ancestry cluster had fewer N-insertions than the roughly 670-donor mean. Most CMV-associated TCR beta chains were later found to appear HLA-restricted.

Concerning this clone itself: The antigen remains undetermined. A junction boundary mismatches the germline segment, possibly from a read error.

The PCR was carried out with 60 Vbeta primers and 13 Jbeta primers. Profiling relied on immunoSEQ multiplex PCR, and the TCRdb table lists in-frame clones only, not all of them. The sample consists of some 170,000 clones, approximately 75% of them appearing once. Germline-derived CDR1 and CDR2 are SEHNR and FQNEAQ (reference sequence). This CDR3 has 15 residues. Sequenced input: PBMCs. This chain joins TRBV7-9 and TRBJ2-1, with 12 bases identical to TRBD2. The receptor comes from a woman under 30 in good health and CMV-seronegative. The CDR3 DNA reads TGTTCCAGCAGATTTCTAGCGGGAGGGTTGGATGAGCAGTTCTTC. Amino acids: CSSRFLAGGLDEQFF. The variable domain in full, with the rest retrieved from reference TRBV7-9 and TRBJ2-1, is DTGVSQNPRHKITKRGQNVTFRCDPISEHNRLYWYRQTLGQGPEFLTYFQNEAQLEKSRLLSDRFSAERPKGSFSTLEIQRTEQGDSAMYLCSSRFLAGGLDEQFFGPGTRLTVL.